The 5 T cell receptor beta chains below come from one sample, sequenced in a study of human T cells and chemical hapten exposure (dated by TCRdb to about 2021). Interpreted using the paper, the time point label stands for: patch test 1, 2 weeks after DPC sensitization. The label giving this sample's treatment or condition can be read as: therapeutic diphenylcyclopropenone sensitization with weekly scalp DPC. Libraries were constructed by RACE. The sequencer listed for this sample is NextSeq 500. TCRdb ran its own pipeline on the public reads, namely fastp trimming at Q25 and MiXCR clone calling, and kept in-frame beta chains. CDR3 protein duplicates are merged, each entry listing the most common genes and DNA. For this sample there are 120,000 or so distinct CDR3 sequences; roughly an eighth appear just once. Clones ranked in the top ten supply 0.8% to 1% of the sample. The sequences come from whole blood, collected in connection with sensitization to the hapten diphenylcyclopropenone (DPC). These receptors were taken from a man younger than 35 with alopecia areata. Some clones in this sample may be carry-over from other donors' samples.

The CDR3 loop reads CAIRDRATDTQYF. The CDR3 DNA reads TGTGCCATACGGGACAGGGCGACAGATACGCAGTATTTT. This sequence joins TRBV6-2 or TRBV6-3 and TRBJ2-3; 9 nucleotides line up with TRBD1. CDR1 MNHEY and CDR2 SVGEGT come from the germline V gene. There are 13 residues in the CDR3. J lost 3 bases, V lost 10 bases, and 5 bases had no gene match.

The CDR3 region is CSATGQGVFNSPLHF. In nucleotides, the CDR3 is TGCAGTGCGACAGGACAGGGGGTTTTTAATTCACCCCTCCACTTT. The V and J genes are TRBV20-1 and TRBJ1-6; 10 positions agree with TRBD1. The CDR3 length is 15 residues. V shed 6 bases and J 6 bases; nucleotides not matched to a gene: 8. The germline V gene encodes CDR1 DFQATT and CDR2 SNEGSKA (reference sequence).

This clonotype was seen more than once but under ten times. J is TRBJ2-7 and V is TRBV20-1, with unresolved D. Germline CDR1 DFQATT, CDR2 SNEGSKA (reference sequence). CDR3 length: 14 residues. Trimming pared 0 bases from V and 3 bases from J, leaving 12 bases between. The CDR3 spells CSARDQLAVYEQYF. CDR3 nucleotide sequence: TGCAGTGCTAGAGATCAATTGGCTGTCTACGAGCAGTACTTC.

This clonotype appeared a few times. CDR3 residues: CAISVGRQSSGANVLTF. DNA of the CDR3: TGTGCCATCAGTGTGGGACGGCAGAGCTCTGGGGCCAACGTCCTGACTTTC. The rearrangement uses TRBV10-3 and TRBJ2-6, with D possibly called TRBD1 or TRBD2 (5 bases each). The CDR3 length is 17 residues. V lost 4 bases to trimming and J lost 0 bases, with 13 bases between them. The germline gives CDR1 ENHRY, CDR2 SYGVKD.

This clonotype turned up a few times. The chain combines TRBV7-8 with TRBJ2-3, with TRBD1 matching over 7 bases. Trimming removed 5 bases from V and 2 bases from J; junction bases left unmatched: 7. Germline loops: CDR1 SGHVS, CDR2 FQNEAQ. CDR3 size: 15 residues. The CDR3 DNA reads as TGTGCCAGCAGCACAAACAGGGGACACACAGATACGCAGTATTTT. This codes for CASSTNRGHTDTQYF.